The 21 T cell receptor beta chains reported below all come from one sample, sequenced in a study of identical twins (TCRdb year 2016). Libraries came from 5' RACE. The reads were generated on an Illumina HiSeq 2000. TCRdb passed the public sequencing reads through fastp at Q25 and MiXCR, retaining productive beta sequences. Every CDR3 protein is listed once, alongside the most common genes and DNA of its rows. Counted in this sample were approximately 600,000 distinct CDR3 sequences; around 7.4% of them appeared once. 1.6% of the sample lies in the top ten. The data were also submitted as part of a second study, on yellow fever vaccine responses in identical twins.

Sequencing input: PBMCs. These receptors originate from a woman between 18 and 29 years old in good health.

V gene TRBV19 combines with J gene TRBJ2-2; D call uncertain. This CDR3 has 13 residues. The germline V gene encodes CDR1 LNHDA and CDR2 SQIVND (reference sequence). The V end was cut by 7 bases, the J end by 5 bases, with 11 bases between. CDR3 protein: CASTDPRTGELFF. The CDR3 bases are TGTGCCAGTACCGACCCAAGAACCGGGGAGCTGTTTTTT.

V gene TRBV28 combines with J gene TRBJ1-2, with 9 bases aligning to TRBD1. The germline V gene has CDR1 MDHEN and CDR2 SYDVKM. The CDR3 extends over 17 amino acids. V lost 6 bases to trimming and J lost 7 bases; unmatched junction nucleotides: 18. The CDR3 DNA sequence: TGTGCCAGCAGCTTCCGGGACAGGGTCGCTCGGACGAGTGGCTACACCTTC. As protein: CASSFRDRVARTSGYTF.

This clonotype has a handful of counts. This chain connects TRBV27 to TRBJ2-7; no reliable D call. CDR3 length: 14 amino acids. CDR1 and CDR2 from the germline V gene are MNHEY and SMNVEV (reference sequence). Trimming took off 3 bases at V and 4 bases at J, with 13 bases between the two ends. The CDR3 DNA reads TGTGCCAGCAGTTTGTCGAGGATTGAGTACGAGCAGTACTTC. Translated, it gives CASSLSRIEYEQYF.

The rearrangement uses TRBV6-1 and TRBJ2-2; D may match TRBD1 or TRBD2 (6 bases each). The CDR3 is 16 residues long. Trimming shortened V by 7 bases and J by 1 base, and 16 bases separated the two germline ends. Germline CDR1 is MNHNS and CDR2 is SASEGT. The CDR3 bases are TGTGCCAGCAAAGGGTGGGGGGCCGAGAACACCGGGGAGCTGTTTTTT. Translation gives CASKGWGAENTGELFF.

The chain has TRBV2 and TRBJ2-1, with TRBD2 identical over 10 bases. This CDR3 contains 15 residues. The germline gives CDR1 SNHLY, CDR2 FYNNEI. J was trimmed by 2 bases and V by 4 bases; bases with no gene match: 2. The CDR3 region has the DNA TGTGCCAGCAGTGCCGGGACTAGCGCCTACAATGAGCAGTTCTTC. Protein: CASSAGTSAYNEQFF. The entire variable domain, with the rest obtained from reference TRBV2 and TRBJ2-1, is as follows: EPEVTQTPSHQVTQMGQEVILRCVPISNHLYFYWYRQILGQKVEFLVSFYNNEISEKSEIFDDQFSVERPDGSNFTLKIRSTKLEDSAMYFCASSAGTSAYNEQFFGPGTRLTVL.

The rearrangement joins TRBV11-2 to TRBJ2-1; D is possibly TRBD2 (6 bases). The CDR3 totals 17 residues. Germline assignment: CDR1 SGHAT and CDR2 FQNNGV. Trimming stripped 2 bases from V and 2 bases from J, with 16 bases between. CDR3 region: CASSLRRASPTYNEQFF. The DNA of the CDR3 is TGTGCCAGCAGCTTAAGGAGGGCCAGCCCCACCTACAATGAGCAGTTCTTC.

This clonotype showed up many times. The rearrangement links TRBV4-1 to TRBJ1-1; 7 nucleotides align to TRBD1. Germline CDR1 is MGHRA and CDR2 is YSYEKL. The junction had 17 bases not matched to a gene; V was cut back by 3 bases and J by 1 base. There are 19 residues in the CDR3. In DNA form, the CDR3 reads TGCGCCAGCAGCCACCAGGGCGACCAAAACCGGGACAGGAACACTGAAGCTTTCTTT. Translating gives CASSHQGDQNRDRNTEAFF.

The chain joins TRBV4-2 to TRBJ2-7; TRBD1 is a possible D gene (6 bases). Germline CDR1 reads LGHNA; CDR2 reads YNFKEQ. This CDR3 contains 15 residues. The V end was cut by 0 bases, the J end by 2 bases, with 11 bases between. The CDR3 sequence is CASSQDIDRTYEQYV. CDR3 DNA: TGTGCCAGCAGCCAAGATATCGACAGGACCTACGAGCAGTACGTC.

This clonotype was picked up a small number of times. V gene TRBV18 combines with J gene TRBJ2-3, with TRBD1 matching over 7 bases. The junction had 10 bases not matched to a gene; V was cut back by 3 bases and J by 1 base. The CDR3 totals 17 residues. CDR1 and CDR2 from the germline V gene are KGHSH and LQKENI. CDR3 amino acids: CASSPPEGTEGTDTQYF. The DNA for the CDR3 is TGTGCCAGCTCACCTCCTGAGGGGACAGAGGGCACAGATACGCAGTATTTT.

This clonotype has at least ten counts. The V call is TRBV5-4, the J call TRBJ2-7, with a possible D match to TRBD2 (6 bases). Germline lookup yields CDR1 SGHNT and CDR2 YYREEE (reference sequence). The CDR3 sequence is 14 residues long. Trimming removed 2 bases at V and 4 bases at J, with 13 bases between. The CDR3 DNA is TGTGCCAGCAGCTTTGGAGGGAGTGGGTACGAGCAGTACTTC. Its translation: CASSFGGSGYEQYF.

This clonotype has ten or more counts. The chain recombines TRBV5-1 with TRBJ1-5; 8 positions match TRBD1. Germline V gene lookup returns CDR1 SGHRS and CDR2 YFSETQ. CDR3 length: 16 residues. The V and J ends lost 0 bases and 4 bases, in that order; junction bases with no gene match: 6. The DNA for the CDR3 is TGCGCCAGCAGCTTGGAGCAGGGGGCCCCTAATCAGCCCCAGCATTTT. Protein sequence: CASSLEQGAPNQPQHF. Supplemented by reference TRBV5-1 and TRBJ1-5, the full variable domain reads KAGVTQTPRYLIKTRGQQVTLSCSPISGHRSVSWYQQTPGQGLQFLFEYFSETQRNKGNFPGRFSGRQFSNSRSEMNVSTLELGDSALYLCASSLEQGAPNQPQHFGDGTRLSIL.

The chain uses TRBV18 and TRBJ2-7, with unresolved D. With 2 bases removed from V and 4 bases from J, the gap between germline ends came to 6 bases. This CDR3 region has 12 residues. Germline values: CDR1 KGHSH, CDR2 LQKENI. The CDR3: CASSPSLYEQYF. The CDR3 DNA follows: TGTGCCAGCTCACCATCTCTTTACGAGCAGTACTTC.

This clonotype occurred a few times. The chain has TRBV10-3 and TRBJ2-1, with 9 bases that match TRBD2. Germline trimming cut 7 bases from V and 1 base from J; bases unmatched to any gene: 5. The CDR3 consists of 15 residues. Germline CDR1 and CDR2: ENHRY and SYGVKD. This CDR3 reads CAITIAGASYNEQFF. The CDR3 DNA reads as TGTGCCATCACTATAGCGGGAGCGTCCTACAATGAGCAGTTCTTC.

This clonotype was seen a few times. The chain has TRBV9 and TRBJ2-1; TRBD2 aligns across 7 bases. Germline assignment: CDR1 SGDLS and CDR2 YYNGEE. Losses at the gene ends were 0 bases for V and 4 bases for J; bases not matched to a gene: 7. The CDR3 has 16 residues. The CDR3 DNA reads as TGTGCCAGCAGCGTAGGGGGGGGAGGTAGTTACAATGAGCAGTTCTTC. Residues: CASSVGGGGSYNEQFF.

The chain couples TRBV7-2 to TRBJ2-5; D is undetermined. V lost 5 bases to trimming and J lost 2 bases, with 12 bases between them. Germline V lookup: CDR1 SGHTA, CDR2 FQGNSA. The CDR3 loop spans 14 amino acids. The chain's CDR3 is CASSHMYRQETQYF. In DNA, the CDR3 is TGTGCCAGCAGCCATATGTATCGACAAGAGACCCAGTACTTC.

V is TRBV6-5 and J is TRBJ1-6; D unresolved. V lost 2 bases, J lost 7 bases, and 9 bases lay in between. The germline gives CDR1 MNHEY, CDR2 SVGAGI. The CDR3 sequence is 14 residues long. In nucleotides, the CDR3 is TGTGCCAGCAGTTACGGCAGGCTAAATTCACCCCTCCACTTT. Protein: CASSYGRLNSPLHF.

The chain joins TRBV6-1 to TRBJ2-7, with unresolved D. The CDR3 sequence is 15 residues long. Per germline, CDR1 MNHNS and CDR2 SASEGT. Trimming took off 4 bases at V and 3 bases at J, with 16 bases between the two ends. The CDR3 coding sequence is TGTGCCAGCAGTGGGCGTCTCGCGACGGACTACGAGCAGTACTTC. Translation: CASSGRLATDYEQYF.

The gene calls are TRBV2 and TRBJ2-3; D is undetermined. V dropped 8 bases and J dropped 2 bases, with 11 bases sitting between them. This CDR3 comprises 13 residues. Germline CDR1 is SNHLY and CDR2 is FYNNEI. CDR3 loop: CASPRLITDTQYF. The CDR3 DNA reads TGTGCCAGCCCCAGACTGATCACAGATACGCAGTATTTT.

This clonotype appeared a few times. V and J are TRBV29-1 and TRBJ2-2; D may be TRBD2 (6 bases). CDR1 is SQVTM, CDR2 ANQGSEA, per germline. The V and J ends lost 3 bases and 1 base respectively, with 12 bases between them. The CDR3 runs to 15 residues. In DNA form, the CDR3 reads TGCAGCGTTGAGTTCGGGGGTTGGAACACCGGGGAGCTGTTTTTT. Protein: CSVEFGGWNTGELFF.

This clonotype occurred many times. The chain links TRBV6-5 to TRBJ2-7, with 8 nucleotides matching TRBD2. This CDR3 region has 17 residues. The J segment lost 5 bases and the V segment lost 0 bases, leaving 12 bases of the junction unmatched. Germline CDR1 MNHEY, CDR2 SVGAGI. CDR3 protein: CASSYSSGSRRVNEQYF. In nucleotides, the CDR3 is TGTGCCAGCAGTTACTCGAGCGGGAGCCGTCGCGTTAACGAGCAGTACTTC.

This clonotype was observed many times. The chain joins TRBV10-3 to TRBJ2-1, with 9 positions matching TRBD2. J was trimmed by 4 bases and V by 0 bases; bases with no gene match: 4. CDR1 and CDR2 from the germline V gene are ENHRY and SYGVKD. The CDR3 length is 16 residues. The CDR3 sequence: CAISESREGRYNEQFF. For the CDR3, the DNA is TGTGCCATCAGTGAGTCGCGGGAGGGCCGGTACAATGAGCAGTTCTTC.